A single sample gave rise to the 18 T cell receptor beta chains below, sequenced in a study of blood T cell repertoires in COVID-19. Method: immunoSEQ multiplex PCR; TCRdb's copy keeps in-frame clones and lacks some. The sample holds roughly 520,000 clones, around 87% seen once. The sample consisted of PBMCs or T cells enriched from blood (not recorded which). Receptors originate from a woman aged 40-49 years who had recovered from COVID-19.

V usage is TRBV27 and J usage is TRBJ2-5; D gene unclear. CDR1 MNHEY and CDR2 SMNVEV come from the germline V gene (reference sequence). V was trimmed by 3 bases and J by 7 bases, leaving 9 bases between them. The CDR3 runs 12 residues. CDR3 coding DNA: TGTGCCAGCAGTTTCCCCCGAGGGACCCAGTACTTC. As protein: CASSFPRGTQYF.

The chain links TRBV30 to TRBJ2-2; perhaps TRBD1 as D (6 bases). Deletions cut 0 bases from V and 4 bases from J, with 9 bases between. CDR1 is GTSNPN and CDR2 is SVGIG in the germline V gene (reference sequence). This CDR3 spans 14 amino acids. CDR3 in DNA: TGTGCCTGGAGTGTAGAGGGGGTCACCGGGGAGCTGTTTTTT. This codes for CAWSVEGVTGELFF.

The rearrangement uses TRBV14 and TRBJ2-7, with TRBD1 matching 8 bases. Trimming at V came to 4 bases and at J to 7 bases, leaving 9 bases not matched to a gene. CDR3 length: 14 amino acids. The germline V gene has CDR1 SGHDN and CDR2 FVKESK. The CDR3, as DNA: TGTGCCAGCAGCCTGGACAGGGTTGGTCGGGAGCAGTACTTC. Its translation: CASSLDRVGREQYF. Using reference TRBV14 and TRBJ2-7 for the parts outside the CDR3, the full variable domain is EAGVTQFPSHSVIEKGQTVTLRCDPISGHDNLYWYRRVMGKEIKFLLHFVKESKQDESGMPNNRFLAERTGGTYSTLKVQPAELEDSGVYFCASSLDRVGREQYFGPGTRLTVT.

This sequence joins TRBV30 and TRBJ2-2; TRBD2 might be the D (6 bases). The V end was cut by 3 bases, the J end by 4 bases, with 12 bases between. The CDR3 totals 14 residues. Germline values: CDR1 GTSNPN, CDR2 SVGIG (reference sequence). CDR3 DNA sequence: TGTGCCTGGAGATTACTAGCCGGCACCGGGGAGCTGTTTTTT. Encoded protein: CAWRLLAGTGELFF.

The chain has TRBV12-3 or TRBV12-4 and TRBJ1-2, with D possibly TRBD1 on 5 matching bases. CDR3 length equals 13 residues. Trimming took off 2 bases at V and 6 bases at J, with 10 bases between the two ends. DNA of the CDR3: TGTGCCAGCAGTTTAACCGGGGGAAATGGCTACACCTTC. Translation: CASSLTGGNGYTF.

The CDR3 DNA follows: TGTGCCGGTGCCGGGACAGGGGGCAGAAACACCATATATTTT. Protein product: CAGAGTGGRNTIYF. V and J are TRBV2 and TRBJ1-3, with 12 bases aligning to TRBD1. J was trimmed by 5 bases and V by 11 bases; bases with no gene match: 7. The CDR3 is 14 amino acids. Germline CDR1 and CDR2: SNHLY and FYNNEI. Supplemented by reference TRBV2 and TRBJ1-3, the full variable domain reads EPEVTQTPSHQVTQMGQEVILRCVPISNHLYFYWYRQILGQKVEFLVSFYNNEISEKSEIFDDQFSVERPDGSNFTLKIRSTKLEDSAMYFCAGAGTGGRNTIYFGEGSWLTVV.

Regarding this clone: The sample contains more than one DNA sequence encoding this CDR3. This chain links TRBV24-1 with TRBJ2-3; maybe TRBD1 (6 bases). Trimming stripped 4 bases from V and 1 base from J, with 8 bases between. Germline V CDR1 and CDR2: KGHDR, SFDVKD. This CDR3 has 14 amino acids. CDR3 region: CATSDRQGTDTQYF. The CDR3 nucleotides are TGTGCCACCAGTGACAGACAGGGCACAGATACGCAGTATTTT.

J is TRBJ2-1 and V is TRBV24-1; D might be TRBD2 (5 bases). Per the germline V gene, CDR1 is KGHDR and CDR2 is SFDVKD. The CDR3 length is 12 residues. The V gene lost 5 bases and the J gene lost 5 bases, with 6 bases spanning the gap. The CDR3 reads CATSVRDNEQFF. The CDR3 coding sequence is TGTGCCACCAGTGTGCGGGACAATGAGCAGTTCTTC.

This chain connects TRBV5-5 to TRBJ2-2, with 7 nucleotides matching TRBD1. V was clipped by 4 bases and J by 2 bases; unmatched bases: 2. The CDR3 is made up of 14 amino acids. Germline CDR1 SGHKS, CDR2 YYEKEE (reference sequence). The CDR3: CASSRQGNTGELFF. CDR3 DNA sequence: TGTGCCAGCAGCCGACAGGGCAACACCGGGGAGCTGTTTTTT.

The chain uses TRBV27 and TRBJ2-1, with D unresolved. The V gene lost 6 bases and the J gene lost 5 bases, with 11 bases spanning the gap. Germline values: CDR1 MNHEY, CDR2 SMNVEV (reference sequence). The CDR3 spans 13 residues. The CDR3 is CASSRRRDNEQFF. In nucleotides, the CDR3 is TGTGCCAGCAGCCGCCGTCGGGACAATGAGCAGTTCTTC.

This clone was detected only once. V and J are TRBV27 and TRBJ2-2; D gene uncertain. The V gene's germline CDR1 is MNHEY and CDR2 SMNVEV (reference sequence). V dropped 6 bases and J dropped 0 bases, with 11 bases sitting between them. The CDR3 is made up of 15 amino acids. CDR3 DNA sequence: TGTGCCAGCAGGTTGGAGTCCACGAACACCGGGGAGCTGTTTTTT. This gives the protein CASRLESTNTGELFF.

This chain joins TRBV12-3 or TRBV12-4 and TRBJ2-3; TRBD2 agrees at 7 bases. The CDR3 consists of 12 residues. V was clipped by 5 bases and J by 6 bases; unmatched bases: 2. In nucleotides, the CDR3 is TGTGCCAGCAGTGGGACTACCGATACGCAGTATTTT. Translated, it gives CASSGTTDTQYF.

The chain is built from TRBV6-2 or TRBV6-3 and TRBJ1-5, with D possibly being TRBD1 (5 bases). V was pared by 2 bases and J by 0 bases, with 11 bases between. Germline lookup yields CDR1 MNHEY and CDR2 SVGEGT. The length of the CDR3 is 16 residues. The CDR3 DNA reads as TGTGCCAGCAGTTACGGGGCAGGGAATAGCAATCAGCCCCAGCATTTT. Translation gives CASSYGAGNSNQPQHF.

The CDR3, as DNA: TGTGCCAGCAGCCCCACCCGACAGTCAGGGAAACTGTTTTTT. Protein: CASSPTRQSGKLFF. V usage is TRBV3-1 (or the pseudogene TRBV3-2) and J usage is TRBJ1-4; weak D call: TRBD1 (5 bases). Trimming stripped 4 bases from V and 11 bases from J, with 17 bases between. CDR1 is LGHDT, CDR2 YNNKEL, per germline (reference sequence). The CDR3 is 14 residues long.

This clone showed up just a few times. V is TRBV3-1 (or the pseudogene TRBV3-2) and J is TRBJ2-1; D gene unclear. The CDR3 has 14 residues. Germline values: CDR1 LGHDT, CDR2 YNNKEL (reference sequence). Trimming cost V 1 base and J 2 bases, with 6 bases left between them. The DNA of the CDR3 is TGTGCCAGCAGCCAAGGTTTCACCTACAATGAGCAGTTCTTC. It codes for CASSQGFTYNEQFF.

The J gene is TRBJ1-1, the V gene TRBV16; D gene uncertain. The CDR3 length is 15 residues. CDR1 is KGHSY, CDR2 FQNENV, per germline. V lost 2 bases and J lost 4, with 14 bases in between. DNA of the CDR3: TGTGCCAGCAGCCAAATAGTAGGAGTAGGCACTGAAGCTTTCTTT. Its protein is CASSQIVGVGTEAFF.

This rearrangement joins TRBV5-8 to TRBJ1-5, with TRBD1 matching over 11 bases. The CDR3 spans 13 residues. J gave up 5 bases and V 5 bases, and 0 bases lay outside the gene matches. The germline V gene encodes CDR1 SGHTS and CDR2 YDEGEE. The CDR3 region has the DNA TGTGCCAGCAGGGGACAGGGGGATCAGCCCCAGCATTTT. This codes for CASRGQGDQPQHF. Together with reference TRBV5-8 and TRBJ1-5, the CDR3 gives the full variable domain: EAGVTQSPTHLIKTRGQQATLRCSPISGHTSVYWYQQALGLGLQFLLWYDEGEERNRGNFPPRFSGRQFPNYSSELNVNALELEDSALYLCASRGQGDQPQHFGDGTRLSIL.

This sequence joins TRBV9 and TRBJ1-1; TRBD1 matches at 7 bases. Germline-derived CDR1 and CDR2 are SGDLS and YYNGEE. V lost 4 bases, J lost 3 bases, and 9 bases stayed unmatched. The length of the CDR3 is 15 residues. The CDR3 nucleotides are TGTGCCAGCAGCTACCGATGGACAGGCGACACTGAAGCTTTCTTT. Its protein product is CASSYRWTGDTEAFF.